The 27 T cell receptor beta chains below come from one sample, sequenced in a study of sequential checkpoint blockade in melanoma. Assay used: immunoSEQ multiplex PCR; TCRdb lists only in-frame clones, some missing. The sample holds approximately 22,000 clones, 65% to 75% seen once. Treatment given: randomized to nivolumab then ipilimumab (arm A) or the reverse (arm B). Here the sequenced sample was CD8+ T cells sorted from blood (inferred from file names), taken from a patient given nivolumab and ipilimumab in sequence. The receptors were gathered from a human donor with melanoma.

The V and J genes are TRBV9 and TRBJ1-4, with no clear D. Trimming stripped 4 bases from V and 4 bases from J, with 14 bases between. The length of the CDR3 is 15 residues. Germline CDR1 SGDLS, CDR2 YYNGEE. The CDR3 coding sequence is TGTGCCAGCAGCCCCTGGACGGGATATAATGAAAAACTGTTTTTT. Its translation is CASSPWTGYNEKLFF.

This clone was detected only once. The rearrangement uses TRBV27 and TRBJ2-2; the D is unclear. The CDR3 covers 12 residues. The ends were cut back, 6 bases at V and 6 bases at J, with 8 bases in the middle. In germline, CDR1 is MNHEY, CDR2 SMNVEV (reference sequence). The CDR3 DNA sequence: TGTGCCAGCAGATCGACATCCGGGGAGCTGTTTTTT. The encoded protein is CASRSTSGELFF.

The chain employs TRBV7-9 and TRBJ1-6; 7 nucleotides agree with TRBD1. Germline V gives CDR1 SEHNR, CDR2 FQNEAQ (reference sequence). After removal of 6 bases from V and 5 bases from J, the junction contained 10 bases not matched to a gene. This CDR3 has 16 residues. DNA of the CDR3: TGTGCCAGCAGAAAAGGGGGCGCAGGGAATAATTCACCCCTCCACTTT. This sequence encodes CASRKGGAGNNSPLHF.

The chain has TRBV10-3 and TRBJ2-4; unclear D gene. Germline CDR1 ENHRY, CDR2 SYGVKD. This CDR3 contains 12 residues. Trimming left V 4 bases short and J 5 bases short, with 6 bases between. The CDR3 DNA follows: TGTGCCATCAGTGCCCTTCAAAACATTCAGTACTTC. Protein product: CAISALQNIQYF.

The table lists this clone with a few counts. The rearrangement joins TRBV7-9 to TRBJ2-7; D is undetermined. Per the germline V gene, CDR1 is SEHNR and CDR2 is FQNEAQ (reference sequence). The CDR3 is made up of 14 amino acids. V lost 5 bases and J lost 3, with 14 bases in between. The DNA of the CDR3 is TGTGCCAGCAGCCCCCTGAGTGATTACTACGAGCAGTACGTC. Its protein product is CASSPLSDYYEQYV.

V and J are TRBV13 and TRBJ2-7; a possible D gene is TRBD2 (6 bases). The V gene lost 7 bases and the J gene lost 1 base, with 17 bases spanning the gap. This CDR3 contains 15 residues. CDR1 and CDR2 (germline): PRHDT, FYEKMQ (reference sequence). The CDR3 DNA follows: TGTGCCAGCACCTCCCGAGGGAGGAAGTCCTACGAGCAGTACTTC. Its protein product is CASTSRGRKSYEQYF. Using reference TRBV13 and TRBJ2-7 for the parts outside the CDR3, the full variable domain is AAGVIQSPRHLIKEKRETATLKCYPIPRHDTVYWYQQGPGQDPQFLISFYEKMQSDKGSIPDRFSAQQFSDYHSELNMSSLELGDSALYFCASTSRGRKSYEQYFGPGTRLTVT.

The chain's CDR3 is CASSQAGGVHEQFF. The CDR3 DNA sequence: TGTGCCAGCAGCCAAGCGGGGGGGGTCCATGAGCAGTTCTTC. The chain carries TRBV27 and TRBJ2-1; 10 bases align to TRBD2. Germline lookup yields CDR1 MNHEY and CDR2 SMNVEV (reference sequence). CDR3 length: 14 residues. The trim removed 6 bases at V and 8 bases at J, leaving 7 bases unmatched.

This clone occurred once. Other DNA sequences of this sample code for an identical CDR3. J is TRBJ2-7 and V is TRBV9; D is possibly TRBD1 (5 bases). Germline CDR1 SGDLS, CDR2 YYNGEE. The V and J ends lost 0 bases and 5 bases respectively, with 15 bases between them. This CDR3 region has 15 residues. The CDR3: CASSVAPWGAHEQYF. CDR3 DNA sequence: TGTGCCAGCAGCGTAGCTCCCTGGGGCGCGCACGAGCAGTACTTC.

CDR3 loop: CATSRDLYMNTEAFF. In DNA form, the CDR3 reads TGTGCCACCAGCAGAGATCTTTACATGAACACTGAAGCTTTCTTT. The chain has TRBV15 and TRBJ1-1; D call uncertain. This CDR3 is built from 15 residues. With 0 bases removed from V and 0 bases from J, the gap between germline ends came to 8 bases. Looked up from germline, CDR1 is LNHNV and CDR2 is YYDKDF (reference sequence).

The chain combines TRBV9 with TRBJ1-1; the match to TRBD1 covers 8 bases. The CDR3 contains 16 residues. The germline CDR1 and CDR2 sequences are SGDLS and YYNGEE. The V and J ends lost 0 bases and 1 base, in that order; junction bases with no gene match: 5. CDR3 protein: CASSVGHRGRNTEAFF. DNA for the CDR3: TGTGCCAGCAGCGTAGGTCACAGGGGGAGGAACACTGAAGCTTTCTTT.

This clone is termed medium-sized. The chain links TRBV21-1 to TRBJ1-5. TRBV21-1 is annotated as a pseudogene. The CDR3 covers 14 residues. CDR3 sequence (DNA): TGTGCCAGCAGGTCTCAAGCATCCAATCAGCCCCAGCATTTT. It codes for CASRSQASNQPQHF.

This clone has a single count. Other DNA sequences in this sample translate to the same CDR3. The chain couples TRBV7-2 to TRBJ2-7; D gene ambiguous. V was trimmed by 5 bases and J by 3 bases, leaving 11 bases between them. Germline V CDR1 and CDR2: SGHTA, FQGNSA. The CDR3 totals 13 residues. The CDR3 region has the DNA TGTGCCAGCAGCCCTTCACTGGTCTACGAGCAGTACTTC. Its translation: CASSPSLVYEQYF.

DNA for the CDR3: TGTGCCAGCAGCGCATGGACAGGAAGCGGTGAAAAACTGTTTTTT. Its translation is CASSAWTGSGEKLFF. The gene calls are TRBV5-4 and TRBJ1-4; the match to TRBD1 covers 7 bases. V lost 4 bases to trimming and J lost 7 bases; unmatched junction nucleotides: 10. Per germline, CDR1 SGHNT and CDR2 YYREEE (reference sequence). The CDR3 totals 15 residues.

This clone is labeled medium-sized (0.01 to 0.1%). The V and J genes are TRBV28 and TRBJ1-2, with unresolved D. Trimming removed 6 bases from V and 4 bases from J, with 18 bases in between. The V gene's germline CDR1 is MDHEN and CDR2 SYDVKM. The CDR3 is 15 amino acids. CDR3 loop: CASRPLSGETYGYTF. CDR3 sequence (DNA): TGTGCCAGCAGACCCCTCTCCGGGGAAACCTATGGCTACACCTTC.

This chain connects TRBV28 to TRBJ2-4, with D perhaps TRBD1 (6 bases). Germline V gene sequence: CDR1 MDHEN, CDR2 SYDVKM. The CDR3 runs 16 residues. V was trimmed by 4 bases and J by 0 bases, leaving 13 bases between them. The CDR3 DNA reads TGTGCCAGCAGTTCAAGGACAGATCTAGCCAAAAACATTCAGTACTTC. This codes for CASSSRTDLAKNIQYF.

The chain recombines TRBV9 with TRBJ1-6, with TRBD1 as a possible D gene (6 bases). The V gene lost 3 bases and the J gene lost 2 bases, with 15 bases spanning the gap. The CDR3 spans 17 residues. Germline V lookup: CDR1 SGDLS, CDR2 YYNGEE. The CDR3 region is CASSGAGEGAYNSPLHF. Here the CDR3 DNA reads TGTGCCAGCAGCGGTGCAGGGGAAGGAGCCTATAATTCACCCCTCCACTTT.

This clone was counted between two and nine times. The rearrangement uses TRBV9 and TRBJ2-3, with 10 nucleotides matching TRBD1. The J segment lost 8 bases and the V segment lost 0 bases, leaving 3 bases of the junction unmatched. The CDR3 has 14 residues. Germline CDR1 is SGDLS and CDR2 is YYNGEE. The CDR3 DNA reads TGTGCCAGCAGCGTAGGGACAGGGGGTGGTACGCAGTATTTT. Its translation: CASSVGTGGGTQYF.

The gene calls are TRBV5-4 and TRBJ2-7; maybe TRBD1 (6 bases). Germline CDR1 SGHNT, CDR2 YYREEE (reference sequence). This CDR3 contains 14 residues. The V end was cut by 5 bases, the J end by 0 bases, with 12 bases between. The CDR3 DNA reads as TGTGCCAGCAGTTTGACAGGAAGCTCCTACGAGCAGTACTTC. Encoded protein: CASSLTGSSYEQYF.

This chain joins TRBV4-2 and TRBJ1-2; 12 bases match TRBD1. From germline, CDR1 is LGHNA and CDR2 YNFKEQ. The CDR3 has 15 amino acids. V was clipped by 3 bases and J by 8 bases; unmatched bases: 7. The CDR3: CASSHDRDRGQGYTF. The CDR3 DNA follows: TGTGCCAGCAGCCATGACCGGGACAGGGGGCAAGGCTACACCTTC.

This rearrangement joins TRBV29-1 to TRBJ2-7; TRBD1 might be the D (9 bases). CDR1 is SQVTM and CDR2 is ANQGSEA in the germline V gene. CDR3 length equals 14 residues. V was clipped by 7 bases and J by 3 bases, with 19 bases between them. CDR3 sequence reads: CSAGGTGNFYEQYF. In DNA, the CDR3 is TGCAGCGCGGGAGGGACAGGGAACTTCTACGAGCAGTACTTC.

The V call is TRBV7-3, the J call TRBJ1-2, with 9 bases that match TRBD1. CDR3 length equals 14 residues. Germline V gene sequence: CDR1 SGHTA, CDR2 FQGTGA. The ends lost 2 bases at V and 8 bases at J; junction bases unmatched: 6. CDR3 residues: CASSLAYRGLGYTF. DNA of the CDR3: TGTGCCAGCAGCTTAGCTTACAGGGGGCTAGGCTACACCTTC.

V is TRBV9 and J is TRBJ2-5; D may be TRBD2 (6 bases). There are 15 residues in the CDR3. V was pared by 4 bases and J by 1 base, with 14 bases between. CDR1 and CDR2 from the germline V gene are SGDLS and YYNGEE. Here the CDR3 reads CASSSRDWLQETQYF. The CDR3 DNA follows: TGTGCCAGCAGCTCCCGGGACTGGCTCCAAGAGACCCAGTACTTC.

V is TRBV11-2 and J is TRBJ2-1, with D uncertain. The V end lost 0 bases, the J end lost 0 bases, and 6 bases lay between the germline ends. The CDR3 covers 15 residues. Germline CDR1 and CDR2: SGHAT and FQNNGV. The CDR3 loop is CASSLDPSSYNEQFF. The CDR3 DNA follows: TGTGCCAGCAGCTTAGACCCGAGCTCCTACAATGAGCAGTTCTTC.

The chain recombines TRBV7-9 with TRBJ2-4; 9 bases are a match to TRBD2. The CDR3 has 16 residues. In germline, CDR1 is SEHNR, CDR2 FQNEAQ (reference sequence). V gave up 5 bases and J gave up 7 bases; unmatched junction bases: 12. CDR3 loop: CASSPPGAGGPNIQYF. The CDR3 nucleotides are TGTGCCAGCAGCCCCCCGGGGGCGGGGGGGCCGAACATTCAGTACTTC.

The V call is TRBV7-9, the J call TRBJ2-7; possibly TRBD1 for D (5 bases). Trimming shortened V by 2 bases and J by 2 bases, and 19 bases separated the two germline ends. The germline gives CDR1 SEHNR, CDR2 FQNEAQ (reference sequence). The CDR3 has 17 amino acids. The CDR3 region is CASSLSYGALNTYEQYF. The CDR3 coding sequence is TGTGCCAGCAGCTTATCTTATGGGGCTTTGAACACCTACGAGCAGTACTTC.

The gene calls are TRBV28 and TRBJ2-7; TRBD1 matches 8 bases. The CDR3 length is 14 residues. V shed 5 bases, J shed 5 bases, and the junction held 8 bases outside the gene matches. Per the germline V gene, CDR1 is MDHEN and CDR2 is SYDVKM. The CDR3 reads CASSQTRTGNEQYV. In nucleotides, the CDR3 is TGTGCCAGCAGTCAGACTCGGACAGGGAACGAGCAGTACGTC.

V is TRBV28 and J is TRBJ2-7; TRBD1 aligns across 7 bases. The CDR3 contains 16 residues. Trimming at V came to 5 bases and at J to 0 bases, leaving 10 bases not matched to a gene. Looked up from germline, CDR1 is MDHEN and CDR2 is SYDVKM. CDR3 protein: CASSLSGQWSSYEQYV. As DNA, the CDR3 is TGTGCCAGCAGTCTTTCGGGACAGTGGAGCTCCTACGAGCAGTACGTC.